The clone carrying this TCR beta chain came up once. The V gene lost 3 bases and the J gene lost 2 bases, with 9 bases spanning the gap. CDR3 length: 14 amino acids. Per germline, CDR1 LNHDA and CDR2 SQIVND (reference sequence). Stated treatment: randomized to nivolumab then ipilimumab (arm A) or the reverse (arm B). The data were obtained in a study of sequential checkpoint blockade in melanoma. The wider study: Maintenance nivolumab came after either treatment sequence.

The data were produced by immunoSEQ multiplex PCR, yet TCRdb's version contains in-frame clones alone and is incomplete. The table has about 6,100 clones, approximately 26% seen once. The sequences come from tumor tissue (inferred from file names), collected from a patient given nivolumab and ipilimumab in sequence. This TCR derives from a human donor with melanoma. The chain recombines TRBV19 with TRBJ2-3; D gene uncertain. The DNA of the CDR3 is TGTGCCAGTAGTATTGGGCGTTTCACAGATACGCAGTATTTT. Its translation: CASSIGRFTDTQYF.